The present TCR beta chain was sequenced within a study of cytomegalovirus exposure and HLA in healthy donors. Study in general: Earlier findings included over 90 million unique TCR beta sequences obtained from around 180 million T cells. Study findings and constraints: Reports showed the classifier diagnosing cytomegalovirus status with high specificity and sensitivity.

Worth noting for this clone: As yet, its antigen is unknown.

With 1 base removed from V and 2 bases from J, the gap between germline ends came to 11 bases. Germline CDR1 and CDR2: SEHNR and FQNEAQ (reference sequence). The CDR3 is 15 residues long. Healthy people donating bone marrow made up the donors. Both 60 Vbeta primers and 13 Jbeta primers went into the PCR. The repertoire was sequenced with immunoSEQ multiplex PCR; TCRdb's copy has only in-frame clones and lacks some. The table lists fewer than 120,000 clones, around 76% of them singletons. The clonotype was recovered from a man under 40 in good health and CMV-seropositive. The J gene is TRBJ2-5, the V gene TRBV7-9; D remains unclear. Specimen: PBMCs. CDR3 DNA: TGTGCCAGCAGCTTAGGGGCAGTCCAACAAGAGACCCAGTACTTC. It encodes CASSLGAVQQETQYF.